Given below is one T cell receptor beta chain in context. Its specificity is not known. The V gene end was trimmed by 7 bases and the J gene end by 5 bases; junction bases not matched to a gene: 7. The germline gives CDR1 MNHEY, CDR2 SVGEGT. The CDR3 is 15 residues long. TCRdb re-analysed the RT-PCR reads in MiXCR, keeping a single row per CDR3 protein. The profile shows more than 250,000 distinct CDR3 sequences, 20% to 25% of them singletons. The record originates from a study of response to subunit inactivated influenza vaccine. Study observations and caveats: A suggestion made by the authors is that each seasonal influenza vaccination recruits few new T cells.

This TCR derives from a man between 50 and 70 years old who received an inactivated influenza vaccine. The chain combines TRBV6-2 or TRBV6-3 with TRBJ2-1, with 11 nucleotides matching TRBD2. The sequencing used PBMCs from blood, collected 21 months after vaccination. The CDR3 spells CASMKGLAENNEQFF. The CDR3 DNA sequence: TGTGCCAGCATGAAGGGACTAGCGGAAAACAATGAGCAGTTCTTC.